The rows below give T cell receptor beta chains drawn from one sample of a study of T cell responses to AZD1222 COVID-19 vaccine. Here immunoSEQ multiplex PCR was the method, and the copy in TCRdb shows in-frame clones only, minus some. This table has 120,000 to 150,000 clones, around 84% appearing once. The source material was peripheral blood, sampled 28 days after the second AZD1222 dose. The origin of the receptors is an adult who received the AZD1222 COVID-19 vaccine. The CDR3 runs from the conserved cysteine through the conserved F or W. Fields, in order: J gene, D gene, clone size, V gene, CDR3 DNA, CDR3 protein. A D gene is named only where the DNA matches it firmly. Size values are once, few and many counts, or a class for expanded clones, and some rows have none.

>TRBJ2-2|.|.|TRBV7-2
TGTGCCAGCAGCTTAGGCACCGGGGAGCTGTTTTTT
CASSLGTGELFF
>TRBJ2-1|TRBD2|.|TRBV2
TGTGCCAGCAGCCGGACTAGCGGGAGGGGAGGGTACTACAATGAGCAGTTCTTC
CASSRTSGRGGYYNEQFF
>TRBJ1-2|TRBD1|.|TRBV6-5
TGTGCCAGCAGTCCCCTCCCGGACAGGGATCATGGCTACACCTTC
CASSPLPDRDHGYTF
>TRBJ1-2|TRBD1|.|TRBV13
TGTGCCAGCAGCTTCCTGCCCGGGACAGTCTATGGCTACACCTTC
CASSFLPGTVYGYTF
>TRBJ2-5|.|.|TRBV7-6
TGTGCCAGCATGGACCTTCAAGAGACCCAGTACTTC
CASMDLQETQYF
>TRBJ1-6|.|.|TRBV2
TGTGCCAGCAGTGAAGCGCTCAGGGCGAGTGGATCACCCCTCCACTTT
CASSEALRASGSPLHF
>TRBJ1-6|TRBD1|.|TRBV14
TGTGCCAGCAGCCGATGGGACAGGCCACCCACAAATTCACCCCTCCACTTT
CASSRWDRPPTNSPLHF
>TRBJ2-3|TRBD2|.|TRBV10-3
TGTGCCATCAGTGGGACTAGCGGGCCTATCCGGGATACGCAGTATTTT
CAISGTSGPIRDTQYF
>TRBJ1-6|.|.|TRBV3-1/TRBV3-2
TGTGCCAGCAGCCCCCAACAGTGGCCACCCCTCCACTTT
CASSPQQWPPLHF
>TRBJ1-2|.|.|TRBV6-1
TGTGCCAGCAGTGATAGTTTATATGGCTACACCTTC
CASSDSLYGYTF
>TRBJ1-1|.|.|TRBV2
TGTGCCAGCAGTGGGGAGGCCGCGACTGAAGCTTTCTTT
CASSGEAATEAFF
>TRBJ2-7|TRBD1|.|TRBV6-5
TGTGCCAGCAGACTTGACAGGGCGACCCTCTACGAGCAGTACTTC
CASRLDRATLYEQYF
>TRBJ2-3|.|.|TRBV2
TGTGCCAGCAGGGAGTCGGGTGGAAAAGATACGCAGTATTTT
CASRESGGKDTQYF
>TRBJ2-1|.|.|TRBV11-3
TGTGCCAGCAGCCCCGGAGCTGCGTGGGAGCAGTTCTTC
CASSPGAAWEQFF
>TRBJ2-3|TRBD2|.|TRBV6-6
TGTGCCAGCGAAGGGCTAGCGGGAGCACATACGCAGTATTTT
CASEGLAGAHTQYF
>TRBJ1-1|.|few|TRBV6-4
TGTGCCAGCAACAGAGGGCTTGGAACTGAAGCTTTCTTT
CASNRGLGTEAFF
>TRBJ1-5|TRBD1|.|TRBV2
TGTGCCAGCAGTGCCGGACAGGGGAATCAGCCCCAGCATTTT
CASSAGQGNQPQHF
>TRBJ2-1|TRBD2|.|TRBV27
TGTGCCAGCAGTTTATTTCGGGGACTAGTCAACAATGAGCAGTTCTTC
CASSLFRGLVNNEQFF
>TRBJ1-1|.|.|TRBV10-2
TGCGCCAGCACCCAGGGCTCGAACACTGAAGCTTTCTTT
CASTQGSNTEAFF
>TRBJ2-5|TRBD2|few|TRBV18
TGTGCCAGCTCACCTACTAGCGCCCAAGAGACCCAGTACTTC
CASSPTSAQETQYF
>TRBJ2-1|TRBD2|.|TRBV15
TGTGCCACCAGCAGAGATACTGGGGGGGGGAAGCAGTTCTTC
CATSRDTGGGKQFF
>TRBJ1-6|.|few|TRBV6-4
TGTGCCAGCAGTGACTCGATCAGAGGCTCACCCCTCCACTTT
CASSDSIRGSPLHF
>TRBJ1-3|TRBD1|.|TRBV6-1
TGTGCCAGCAGTGACCCGGGACAGGGAAACACCATATATTTT
CASSDPGQGNTIYF
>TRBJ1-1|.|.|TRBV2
TGTGCCAGCAGTGAAGGCAGGGGTAGAAGTGAAGCTTTCTTT
CASSEGRGRSEAFF
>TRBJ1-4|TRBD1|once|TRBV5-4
TGTGCCAGCACCAGACAGGGGGCTAATGAAAAACTGTTTTTT
CASTRQGANEKLFF
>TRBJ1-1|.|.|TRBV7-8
TGTGCCAGCAGCTTATACCCCGATACTGAAGCTTTCTTT
CASSLYPDTEAFF
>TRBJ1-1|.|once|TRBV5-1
TGCGCCAGCAGCTTGATAGTCGGGAGCACTGAAGCTTTCTTT
CASSLIVGSTEAFF
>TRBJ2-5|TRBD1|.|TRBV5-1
TGCGCCAGCAACCCCGGGACAGGGGTTGAGACCCAGTACTTC
CASNPGTGVETQYF
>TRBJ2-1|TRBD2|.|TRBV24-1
TGTGCCACCAGTGATTCCGGACTAGCGGGAAGTGCAGGCAATGAGCAGTTCTTC
CATSDSGLAGSAGNEQFF
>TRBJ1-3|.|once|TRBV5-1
TGCGCCAGCAGCTTGGATGAAGGCCCTGGAAACACCATATATTTT
CASSLDEGPGNTIYF
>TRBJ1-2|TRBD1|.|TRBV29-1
TGCAGCGCCGTGGGACAGGGGCGGGCCTATGGCTACACCTTC
CSAVGQGRAYGYTF
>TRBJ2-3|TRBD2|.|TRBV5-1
TGCGCCAGCAGCCATCCCCGCGGGGGGGCGCGAGATACGCAGTATTTT
CASSHPRGGARDTQYF
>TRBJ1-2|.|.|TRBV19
TGTGCCAGTAGCCCCGACAGGCAGAAAGGTGGCTACACCTTC
CASSPDRQKGGYTF
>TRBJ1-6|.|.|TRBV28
TGTGCCAGCACTCCCGGGGCGTATAATTCACCCCTCCACTTT
CASTPGAYNSPLHF
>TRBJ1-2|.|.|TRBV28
TGTGCCAGCAGCCGACAGATTAACTATGGCTACACCTTC
CASSRQINYGYTF
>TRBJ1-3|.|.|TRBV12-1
TGTGCCAGCAGCTCTAGGGCAGCCGAGTCTGGAAACACCATATATTTT
CASSSRAAESGNTIYF
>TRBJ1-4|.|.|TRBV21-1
TGTGCCAGCAGCAGGGGACAGGGGGGTGAAAAACTGTTTTTT
CASSRGQGGEKLFF
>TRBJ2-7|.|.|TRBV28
TGTGCCAGCAGACCTCTAGGGCCCTACGAGCAGTACTTC
CASRPLGPYEQYF
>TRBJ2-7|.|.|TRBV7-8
TGTGCCAGCAGCTTAGATCCCTACGAGCAGTACTTC
CASSLDPYEQYF
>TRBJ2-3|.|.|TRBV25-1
TGTGCCAGCAGTGAAGGGCGCACAGATACGCAGTATTTT
CASSEGRTDTQYF
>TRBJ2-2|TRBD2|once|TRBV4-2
TGTGCCAGCAGCCAAATGGGACTAGCGGGGGGGCTCGCGAACACCGGGGAGCTGTTTTTT
CASSQMGLAGGLANTGELFF
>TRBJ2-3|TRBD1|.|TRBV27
TGTGCCAGCAGTGAGGCACAGGGGATCAGAGATACGCAGTATTTT
CASSEAQGIRDTQYF
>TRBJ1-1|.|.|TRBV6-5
TGTGCCAGCACCCCCGCACGGGAACAGGATGAAGCTTTCTTT
CASTPAREQDEAFF
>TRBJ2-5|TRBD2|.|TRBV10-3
TGTGCCTCCCACGGGGGGACTCAAGAGACCCAGTACTTC
CASHGGTQETQYF
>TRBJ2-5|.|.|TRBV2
TGTGCCAGCAGTGGTGAAGAGACCCAGTACTTC
CASSGEETQYF
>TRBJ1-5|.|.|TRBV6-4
TGTGCCAGCAGTGTCGGCGGGAGGCCCCAGCATTTT
CASSVGGRPQHF
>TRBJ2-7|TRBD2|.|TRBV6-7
TGTGCCAGTCAAGCCGGGACTAGCGGGGGGCGCGAGCAGTACTTC
CASQAGTSGGREQYF
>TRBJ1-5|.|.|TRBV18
TGTGCCAGCTCACTTGGCAGGCCCGGTCAGCCCCAGCATTTT
CASSLGRPGQPQHF
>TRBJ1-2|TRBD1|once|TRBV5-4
TGTGCCAGCAGCTCCGGGACAGAGCCTACTAACTATGGCTACACCTTC
CASSSGTEPTNYGYTF
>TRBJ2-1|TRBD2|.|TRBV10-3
TGTGCCATCAGTGAAGCGGGAGCTCGCGTTGAGCAGTTCTTC
CAISEAGARVEQFF
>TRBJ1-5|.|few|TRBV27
TGTGCCAGCAGTGGTAGCACCTATCAGCCCCAGCATTTT
CASSGSTYQPQHF
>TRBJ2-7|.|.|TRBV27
TGTGCCAGCAGTTTACCCAGAGGTGAGCAGTACTTC
CASSLPRGEQYF